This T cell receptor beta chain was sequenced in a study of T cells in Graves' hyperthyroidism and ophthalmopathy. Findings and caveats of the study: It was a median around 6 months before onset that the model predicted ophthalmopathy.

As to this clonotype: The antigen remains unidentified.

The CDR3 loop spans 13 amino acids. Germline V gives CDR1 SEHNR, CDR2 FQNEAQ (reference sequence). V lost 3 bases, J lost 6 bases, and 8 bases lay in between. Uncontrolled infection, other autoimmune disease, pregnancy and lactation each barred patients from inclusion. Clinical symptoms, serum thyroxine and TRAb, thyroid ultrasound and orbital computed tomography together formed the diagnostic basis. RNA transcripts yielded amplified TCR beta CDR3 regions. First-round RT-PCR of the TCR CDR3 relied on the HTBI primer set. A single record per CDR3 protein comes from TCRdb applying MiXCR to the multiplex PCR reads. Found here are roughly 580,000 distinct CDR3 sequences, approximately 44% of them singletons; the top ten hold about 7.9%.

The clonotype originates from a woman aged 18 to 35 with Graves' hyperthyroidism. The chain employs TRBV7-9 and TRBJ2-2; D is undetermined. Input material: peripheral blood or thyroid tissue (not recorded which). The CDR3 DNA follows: TGTGCCAGCAGCTTTCGCGGACCCGGGGAGCTGTTTTTT. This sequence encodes CASSFRGPGELFF.